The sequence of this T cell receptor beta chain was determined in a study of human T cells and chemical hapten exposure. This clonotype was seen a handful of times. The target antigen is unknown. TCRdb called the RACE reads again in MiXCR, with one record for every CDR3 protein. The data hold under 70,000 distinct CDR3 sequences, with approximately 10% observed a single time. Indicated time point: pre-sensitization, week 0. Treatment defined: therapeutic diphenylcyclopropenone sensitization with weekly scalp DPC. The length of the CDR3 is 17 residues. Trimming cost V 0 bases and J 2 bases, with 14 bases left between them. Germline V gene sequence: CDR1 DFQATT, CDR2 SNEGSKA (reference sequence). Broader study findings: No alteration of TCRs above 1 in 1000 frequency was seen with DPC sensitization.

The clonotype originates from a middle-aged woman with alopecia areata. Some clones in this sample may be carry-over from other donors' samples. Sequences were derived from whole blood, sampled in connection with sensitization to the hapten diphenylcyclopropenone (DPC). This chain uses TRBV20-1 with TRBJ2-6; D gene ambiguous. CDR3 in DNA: TGCAGTGCTAGAGATATCGACCGGCTAGCTGGGGCCAACGTCCTGACTTTC. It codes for CSARDIDRLAGANVLTF.